This T cell receptor (beta chain) came from a study of OX40 agonist ivuxolimab in advanced cancers. General study points: Expanded peripheral T cell antigen specificity was not determined. The 0.1-3.0 mg/kg partial responders had among the lowest clonal expansion.

Remarks on this clone: Its cognate antigen is unknown.

Sequencing was performed with immunoSEQ multiplex PCR; in TCRdb, only in-frame clones are kept and a portion is missing. The sample has about 63,000 clones; about 91% are singletons. Germline CDR1 reads MDHEN; CDR2 reads SYDVKM. This CDR3 region has 14 residues. Trimming at V came to 6 bases and at J to 2 bases, leaving 5 bases not matched to a gene. The chain uses TRBV28 and TRBJ2-7, with 9 bases aligning to TRBD1. The sequencing here drew on CD4+ or CD8+ T cells sorted from blood, taken in a trial of the OX40 agonist ivuxolimab. This TCR derives from an adult with an advanced solid tumor such as melanoma, head and neck, liver or kidney cancer. The DNA for the CDR3 is TGTGCCAGCAGAGCAGGGACAGGGCCCTACGAGCAGTACTTC. Translated: CASRAGTGPYEQYF.